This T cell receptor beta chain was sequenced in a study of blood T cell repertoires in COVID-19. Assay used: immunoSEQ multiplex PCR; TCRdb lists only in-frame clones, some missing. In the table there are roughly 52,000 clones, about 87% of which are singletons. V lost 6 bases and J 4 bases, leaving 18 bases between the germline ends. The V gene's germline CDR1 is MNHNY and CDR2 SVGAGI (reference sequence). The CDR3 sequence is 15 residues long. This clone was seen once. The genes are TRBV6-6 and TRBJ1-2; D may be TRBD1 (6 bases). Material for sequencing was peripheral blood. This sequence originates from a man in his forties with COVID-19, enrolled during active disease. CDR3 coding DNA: TGTGCCAGCAGCCCGCCCCAGACAGGCGGCTATGGCTACACCTTC. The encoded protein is CASSPPQTGGYGYTF.